This T cell receptor beta chain was found in a study of read filtering for tumor transcriptome and immune sequencing. Study-level findings and limits: Single-read clonotypes: roughly 82% of IR-seq clonotypes (around 4% of reads), roughly 73% of RNA-seq clonotypes (less than 50% of reads). Correlation between methods rose after single-read clonotypes were removed.

Every patient had bone marrow sampled while the disease was active. This library used around 400 ng RNA and molecular barcoded adaptors spanning alpha/delta and beta/gamma chains. TCRdb reprocessed the reads via MiXCR and lists one record per CDR3 protein. The top ten hold 30% of the sample, which has fewer than 50,000 distinct CDR3 sequences, 13% seen once. Germline CDR1 reads DFQATT; CDR2 reads SNEGSKA (reference sequence). This CDR3 has 15 amino acids. V was pared by 6 bases and J by 8 bases, with 8 bases of the junction left unmatched. This clonotype was seen many times. Its antigen is not identified.

The sequence was collected from a donor older than 35 with multiple myeloma. The chain combines TRBV20-1 with TRBJ2-1; 15 nucleotides align to TRBD2. Sequencing used a population of CD138-negative cells sorted from bone marrow. CDR3 loop: CSAETGLAGGDEQFF. CDR3 DNA: TGCAGTGCAGAGACGGGACTAGCGGGAGGTGATGAGCAGTTCTTC.